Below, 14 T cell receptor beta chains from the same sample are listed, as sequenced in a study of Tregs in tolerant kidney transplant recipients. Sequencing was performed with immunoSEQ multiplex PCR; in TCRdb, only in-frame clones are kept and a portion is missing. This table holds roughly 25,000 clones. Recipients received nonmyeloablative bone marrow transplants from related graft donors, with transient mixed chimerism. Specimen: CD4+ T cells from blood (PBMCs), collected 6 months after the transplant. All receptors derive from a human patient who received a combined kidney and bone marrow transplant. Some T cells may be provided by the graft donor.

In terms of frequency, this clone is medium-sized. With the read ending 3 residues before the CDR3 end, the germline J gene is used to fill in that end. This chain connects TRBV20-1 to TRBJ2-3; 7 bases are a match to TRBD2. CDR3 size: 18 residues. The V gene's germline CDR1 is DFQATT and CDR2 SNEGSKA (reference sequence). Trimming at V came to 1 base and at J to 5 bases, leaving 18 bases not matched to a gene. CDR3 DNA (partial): TGCAGTGCTAGAGGGGACTATTCCCTTCGGGGTCCCGGAGATACG. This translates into CSARGDYSLRGPGDT. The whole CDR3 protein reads CSARGDYSLRGPGDTQYF.

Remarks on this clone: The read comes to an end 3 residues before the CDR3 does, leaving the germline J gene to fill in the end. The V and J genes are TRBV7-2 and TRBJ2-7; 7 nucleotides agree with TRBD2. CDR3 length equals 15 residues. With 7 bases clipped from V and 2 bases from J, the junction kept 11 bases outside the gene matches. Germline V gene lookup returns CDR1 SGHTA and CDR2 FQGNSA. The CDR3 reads CASTSSLAGAYEQYF. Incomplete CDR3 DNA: TGTGCCAGCACTTCCTCCCTGGCGGGAGCCTACGAG.

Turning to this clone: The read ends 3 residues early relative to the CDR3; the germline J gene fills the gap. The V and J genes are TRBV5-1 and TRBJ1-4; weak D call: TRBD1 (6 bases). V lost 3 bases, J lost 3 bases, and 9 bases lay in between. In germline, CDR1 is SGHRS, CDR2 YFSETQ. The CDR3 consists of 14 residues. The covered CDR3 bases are TGCGCCAGCAGCTGGGGGACACCTAATGAAAAA. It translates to CASSWGTPNEK. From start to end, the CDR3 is CASSWGTPNEKLFF.

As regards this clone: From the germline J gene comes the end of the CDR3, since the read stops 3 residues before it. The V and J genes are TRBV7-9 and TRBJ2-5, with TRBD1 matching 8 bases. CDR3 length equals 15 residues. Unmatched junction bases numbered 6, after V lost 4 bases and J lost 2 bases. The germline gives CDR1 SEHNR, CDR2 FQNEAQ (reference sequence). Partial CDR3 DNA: TGTGCCAGCAGCTCAACAGGGGGGATGCAAGAGACC. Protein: CASSSTGGMQET. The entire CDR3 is CASSSTGGMQETQYF.

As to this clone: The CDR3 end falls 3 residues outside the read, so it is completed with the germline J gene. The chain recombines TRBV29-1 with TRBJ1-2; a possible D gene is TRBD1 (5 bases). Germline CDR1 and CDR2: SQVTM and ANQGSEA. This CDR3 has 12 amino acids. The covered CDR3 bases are TGCAGCGTTGGGGGCCCCGGTTCGGGC. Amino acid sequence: CSVGGPGSG. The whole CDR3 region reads CSVGGPGSGYTF.

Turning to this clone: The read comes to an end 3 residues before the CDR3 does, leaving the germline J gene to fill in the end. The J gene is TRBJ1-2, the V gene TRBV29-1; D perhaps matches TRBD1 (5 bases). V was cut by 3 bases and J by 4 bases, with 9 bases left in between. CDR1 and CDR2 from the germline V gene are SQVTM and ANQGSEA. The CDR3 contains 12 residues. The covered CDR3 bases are TGCAGCGTTGAGTCGGGGGTCTATGGC. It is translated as CSVESGVYG. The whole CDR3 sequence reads CSVESGVYGYTF.

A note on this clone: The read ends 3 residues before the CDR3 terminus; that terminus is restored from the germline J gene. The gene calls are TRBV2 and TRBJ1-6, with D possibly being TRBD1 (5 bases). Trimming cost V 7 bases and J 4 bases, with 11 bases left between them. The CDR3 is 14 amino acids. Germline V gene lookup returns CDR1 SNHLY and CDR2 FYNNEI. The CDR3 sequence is CASTSQGYNSPLHF. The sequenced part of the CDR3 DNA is TGTGCCAGCACGTCTCAGGGTTATAATTCACCC.

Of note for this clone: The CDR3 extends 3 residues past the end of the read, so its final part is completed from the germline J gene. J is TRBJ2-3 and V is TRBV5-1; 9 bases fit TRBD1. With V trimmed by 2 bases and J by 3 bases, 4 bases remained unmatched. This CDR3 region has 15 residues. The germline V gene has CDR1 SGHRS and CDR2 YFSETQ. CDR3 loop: CASSLDGQGTDTQYF. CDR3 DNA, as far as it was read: TGCGCCAGCAGCTTAGACGGACAGGGGACAGATACG.

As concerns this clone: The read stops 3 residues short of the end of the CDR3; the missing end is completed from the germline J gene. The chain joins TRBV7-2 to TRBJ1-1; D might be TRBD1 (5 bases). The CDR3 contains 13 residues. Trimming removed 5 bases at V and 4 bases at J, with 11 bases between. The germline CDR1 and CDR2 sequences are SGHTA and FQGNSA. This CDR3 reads CASSLDQGTEAFF. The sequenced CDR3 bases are TGTGCCAGCAGCCTGGACCAGGGCACTGAA.

CDR3 protein: CSARLIRGGSYEKLFF. The part of the CDR3 DNA that was read is TGCAGTGCTAGGCTAATAAGGGGTGGCAGTTATGAAAAA. V gene TRBV20-1 combines with J gene TRBJ1-4, with D tentatively TRBD1 (5 bases). The CDR3 goes on 3 residues after the read ends, and that part is filled in from the germline J gene. The length of the CDR3 is 16 residues. The ends were cut back, 3 bases at V and 6 bases at J, with 20 bases in the middle. Germline V gives CDR1 DFQATT, CDR2 SNEGSKA (reference sequence).

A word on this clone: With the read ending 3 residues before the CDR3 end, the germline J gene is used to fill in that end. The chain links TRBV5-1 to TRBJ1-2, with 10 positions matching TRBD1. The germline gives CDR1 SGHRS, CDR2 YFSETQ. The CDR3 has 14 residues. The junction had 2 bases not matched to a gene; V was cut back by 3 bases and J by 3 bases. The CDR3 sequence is CASSSGTGDYGYTF. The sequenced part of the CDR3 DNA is TGCGCCAGCAGCTCCGGGACAGGGGACTATGGC.

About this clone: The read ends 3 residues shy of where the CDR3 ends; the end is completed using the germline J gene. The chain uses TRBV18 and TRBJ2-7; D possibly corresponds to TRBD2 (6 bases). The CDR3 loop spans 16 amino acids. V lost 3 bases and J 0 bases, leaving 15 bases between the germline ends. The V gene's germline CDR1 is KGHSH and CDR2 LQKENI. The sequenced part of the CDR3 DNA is TGTGCCAGCTCACCTACCTCGGGGGTGGTCTCCTACGAG. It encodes CASSPTSGVVSYE. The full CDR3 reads CASSPTSGVVSYEQYF.

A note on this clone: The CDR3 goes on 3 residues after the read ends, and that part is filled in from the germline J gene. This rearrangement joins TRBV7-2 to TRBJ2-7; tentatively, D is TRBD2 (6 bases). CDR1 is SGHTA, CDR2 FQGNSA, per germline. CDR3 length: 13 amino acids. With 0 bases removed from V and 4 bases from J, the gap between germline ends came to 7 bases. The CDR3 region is CASSLAGGYEQYF. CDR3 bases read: TGTGCCAGCAGCTTAGCTGGGGGGTACGAG.

CDR3 residues: CSAERPRGNQETQYF. The sequenced CDR3 bases are TGCAGTGCTGAGAGGCCCCGCGGGAACCAAGAGACC. This chain connects TRBV20-1 to TRBJ2-5, with D maybe TRBD2 (6 bases). The read ends 3 residues before the CDR3 terminus; that terminus is restored from the germline J gene. Trimming removed 5 bases at V and 0 bases at J, with 16 bases between. Germline loops: CDR1 DFQATT, CDR2 SNEGSKA (reference sequence). The CDR3 spans 15 residues.